This T cell receptor (beta chain) was profiled in a study of Graves' ophthalmopathy and Graves' hyperthyroidism. The V end was cut by 0 bases, the J end by 4 bases, with 7 bases between. The CDR3 contains 14 residues. Germline CDR1 is LNHDA and CDR2 is SQIVND (reference sequence). Amplifying from RNA transcripts, the study obtained TCR beta CDR3 regions. HTBI primers were used in a first-round RT-PCR, which preceded a second-round multiplex PCR. TCRdb reanalysed the multiplex PCR reads using MiXCR and keeps one entry per CDR3 protein. The data contain about 740,000 distinct CDR3 sequences, 35% to 50% of them singletons. With respect to this clonotype: The antigen is not known.

Regarding the study as a whole: At around 65% sensitivity and approximately 72% specificity, the model predicted progression of the ophthalmopathy. Ophthalmopathy could be told apart from stable hyperthyroidism by a 13-signature model (approximately 90% sensitivity, around 79% specificity).

J is TRBJ1-5 and V is TRBV19; possible D gene TRBD1, 5 bases. Sequencing was done on a sample of peripheral blood. The TCR comes from an adult man with Graves' ophthalmopathy. CDR3 bases: TGTGCCAGTAGTATAGAAGGGGAGAATCAGCCCCAGCATTTT. Amino acids: CASSIEGENQPQHF.